These 29 T cell receptor beta chains share one sample of origin, sequenced in a study of T-cell memory formation after mild COVID-19 (dated by TCRdb to the early 2020s). Library generation was performed with 5' RACE. Sequenced using an Illumina NovaSeq 6000. TCRdb redid the processing of the public reads, applying fastp at Q25 and MiXCR, and retained in-frame beta chains. Rows are unified per CDR3 protein, each entry keeping the most common DNA and genes. The sample profile shows 300,000 to 400,000 distinct CDR3 sequences; around a fifth of them were found once. Approximately 12% of the sample is in the top ten clones. Input material: PBMCs or a T cell subset sorted from them (not recorded which). The receptors here all came from an adult woman who had mild COVID-19 (a few samples of this study predate the infection). The sample titles of this study are shuffled in the database, so cell type and time point are left out; the donor was told from shared clones.

This clonotype was counted only a few times. At one boundary the junction diverges from the germline segment, which might be a read error. The rearrangement links TRBV9 to TRBJ1-1; no firm D call. The germline gives CDR1 SGDLS, CDR2 YYNGEE. This CDR3 has 13 residues. Here the CDR3 DNA reads TGTGCCAGCAGCAGAGGACGGAACGCTGAAGCTTTCTTT. It translates to CASSRGRNAEAFF.

This clonotype was seen ten or more times. This chain connects TRBV5-1 to TRBJ2-3, with D tentatively TRBD1 or TRBD2 (5 bases each). Trimming left V 6 bases short and J 0 bases short, with 11 bases between. CDR3 size: 14 residues. Germline CDR1 SGHRS, CDR2 YFSETQ. The CDR3 DNA reads as TGCGCCAGCACCGATGGGGGAAGCACAGATACGCAGTATTTT. Protein product: CASTDGGSTDTQYF.

This clonotype was seen repeatedly, ten times or more. CDR3 in DNA: TGCAGCGTTGATGAACTGGGGAACACCGGGGAGCTGTTTTTT. Translating it yields CSVDELGNTGELFF. The gene calls are TRBV29-1 and TRBJ2-2; the D is unclear. This CDR3 contains 14 residues. Germline V gives CDR1 SQVTM, CDR2 ANQGSEA. Trimming removed 3 bases at V and 1 base at J, with 9 bases between.

The chain employs TRBV10-3 and TRBJ1-2, with D maybe TRBD1 (5 bases). This CDR3 contains 12 residues. Germline CDR1 is ENHRY and CDR2 is SYGVKD. V was cut by 0 bases and J by 8 bases, with 7 bases left in between. CDR3 sequence: CAISESRGGYTF. CDR3 DNA: TGTGCCATCAGTGAGTCTAGGGGAGGCTACACCTTC.

CDR3 coding DNA: TGTGCCAGCAGCCCGACAGGATTGCAAGAGACCCAGTACTTC. Translation: CASSPTGLQETQYF. V and J are TRBV7-8 and TRBJ2-5, with D maybe TRBD1 (6 bases). The CDR3 runs 14 residues. V was cut by 5 bases and J by 2 bases, with 12 bases left in between. Looked up from germline, CDR1 is SGHVS and CDR2 is FQNEAQ.

This clonotype turned up a few times. Here the CDR3 DNA reads TGTGCCAGCAGTTTAGACTCAACCTACGAGCAGTACTTC. This sequence encodes CASSLDSTYEQYF. This sequence joins TRBV12-3 or TRBV12-4 and TRBJ2-7, with D unclear. The CDR3 runs 13 residues. Trimming stripped 1 base from V and 2 bases from J, with 6 bases between.

V gene TRBV19 combines with J gene TRBJ2-1; D is ambiguous. Trimming pared 1 base from V and 5 bases from J, leaving 9 bases between. The CDR3 contains 14 residues. CDR1 is LNHDA, CDR2 SQIVND, per germline (reference sequence). Here the CDR3 DNA reads TGTGCCAGTAGTATAGGAAGCGAACACAATGAGCAGTTCTTC. It specifies CASSIGSEHNEQFF.

This clonotype was found a few times. The CDR3 here is CSVEGPNTGELFF. The CDR3 coding sequence is TGCAGCGTTGAGGGCCCGAACACCGGGGAGCTGTTTTTT. V gene TRBV29-1 combines with J gene TRBJ2-2; D ambiguous. The germline V and J ends were trimmed by 3 bases and 0 bases, with 5 bases remaining between them. Germline-derived CDR1 and CDR2 are SQVTM and ANQGSEA. The CDR3 contains 13 residues.

This clonotype was counted only a few times. The CDR3 region has the DNA TGCAGTGTTCACGGAGGGGGCTCCTACGAGCAGTACTTC. This sequence encodes CSVHGGGSYEQYF. V is TRBV20-1 and J is TRBJ2-7; possibly TRBD1 or TRBD2 for D (6 bases each). CDR3 size: 13 residues. Per germline, CDR1 DFQATT and CDR2 SNEGSKA (reference sequence). V was clipped by 7 bases and J by 0 bases, with 13 bases between them.

V and J are TRBV9 and TRBJ2-3, with unresolved D. Trimming left V 0 bases short and J 1 base short, with 15 bases between. Germline lookup yields CDR1 SGDLS and CDR2 YYNGEE. The CDR3 runs 17 residues. CDR3 nucleotide sequence: TGTGCCAGCAGCGTAGCAGCCGGGTTTGGTGGCACAGATACGCAGTATTTT. Translated: CASSVAAGFGGTDTQYF. The variable domain in full, with the rest retrieved from reference TRBV9 and TRBJ2-3, is DSGVTQTPKHLITATGQRVTLRCSPRSGDLSVYWYQQSLDQGLQFLIQYYNGEERAKGNILERFSAQQFPDLHSELNLSSLELGDSALYFCASSVAAGFGGTDTQYFGPGTRLTVL.

The chain employs TRBV7-8 and TRBJ2-2; possible D gene TRBD1, 5 bases. The CDR3 extends over 14 amino acids. Germline V gene data show CDR1 as SGHVS and CDR2 as FQNEAQ. With 4 bases removed from V and 6 bases from J, the gap between germline ends came to 12 bases. CDR3 amino acids: CASSWGRSPGELFF. The CDR3 nucleotides are TGTGCCAGCAGCTGGGGCCGGAGTCCCGGGGAGCTGTTTTTT.

This clonotype has only a few counts. This chain joins TRBV5-1 and TRBJ2-3; D remains unclear. V was pared by 3 bases and J by 2 bases, with 7 bases between. The CDR3 extends over 13 amino acids. Germline V gene sequence: CDR1 SGHRS, CDR2 YFSETQ. The CDR3: CASSSDPTDTQYF. CDR3 DNA: TGCGCCAGCAGCTCGGACCCCACAGATACGCAGTATTTT. Full variable domain (outside the CDR3, taken from reference TRBV5-1 and TRBJ2-3): KAGVTQTPRYLIKTRGQQVTLSCSPISGHRSVSWYQQTPGQGLQFLFEYFSETQRNKGNFPGRFSGRQFSNSRSEMNVSTLELGDSALYLCASSSDPTDTQYFGPGTRLTVL.

This clonotype turned up a few times. This chain joins TRBV7-2 and TRBJ1-2, with 8 bases identical to TRBD1. The CDR3 extends over 14 amino acids. The ends lost 5 bases at V and 4 bases at J; junction bases unmatched: 6. From germline, CDR1 is SGHTA and CDR2 FQGNSA. The CDR3 coding sequence is TGTGCCAGCAGCCCCGACGGACAGGGCTATGGCTACACCTTC. Amino acids: CASSPDGQGYGYTF.

This clonotype was detected only a few times. V is TRBV9 and J is TRBJ2-5; the match to TRBD2 covers 7 bases. Looked up from germline, CDR1 is SGDLS and CDR2 is YYNGEE. Germline trimming cut 2 bases from V and 5 bases from J; bases unmatched to any gene: 9. The CDR3 sequence is 15 residues long. CDR3 sequence: CASSVAAGAGETQYF. The CDR3 DNA reads as TGTGCCAGCAGCGTGGCGGCGGGAGCTGGGGAGACCCAGTACTTC.

The CDR3 reads CAISDGRGDTEAFF. CDR3 in DNA: TGTGCCATCAGTGATGGCAGGGGAGACACTGAAGCTTTCTTT. This chain uses TRBV10-3 with TRBJ1-1; D is possibly TRBD1 (6 bases). Trimming removed 3 bases at V and 3 bases at J, with 11 bases between. Per germline, CDR1 ENHRY and CDR2 SYGVKD. The CDR3 loop spans 14 amino acids.

The rearrangement uses TRBV7-9 and TRBJ2-1, with D hard to call. V lost 2 bases and J lost 9, with 5 bases in between. There are 11 residues in the CDR3. Germline V gene lookup returns CDR1 SEHNR and CDR2 FQNEAQ (reference sequence). The CDR3 DNA follows: TGTGCCAGCAGCTTATTCACTGAGCAGTTCTTC. Residues: CASSLFTEQFF.

This chain links TRBV5-5 with TRBJ2-7; D possibly corresponds to TRBD1 (6 bases). This CDR3 has 12 amino acids. Germline V lookup: CDR1 SGHKS, CDR2 YYEKEE (reference sequence). Trimming removed 4 bases at V and 7 bases at J, with 12 bases between. The CDR3 protein is CASSQTGREQYF. The CDR3 DNA follows: TGTGCCAGCAGCCAGACAGGCCGGGAGCAGTACTTC.

This clonotype was observed at least ten times. The chain has TRBV9 and TRBJ2-3; 9 positions match TRBD2. There are 13 residues in the CDR3. Germline V lookup: CDR1 SGDLS, CDR2 YYNGEE. Trimming cost V 5 bases and J 5 bases; bases outside gene matches: 3. Here the CDR3 reads CASRGLAGDTQYF. The CDR3 DNA reads TGTGCCAGCAGGGGACTAGCAGGAGATACGCAGTATTTT.

The chain employs TRBV4-1 and TRBJ1-2, with 8 bases identical to TRBD1. V lost 0 bases and J lost 8; bases outside the gene matches: 11. The CDR3 is 16 amino acids. CDR1 is MGHRA and CDR2 is YSYEKL in the germline V gene. The CDR3 bases are TGCGCCAGCAGCCAAGAATCGGGCAGGGGGCAGAGAGGCTACACCTTC. Translating gives CASSQESGRGQRGYTF.

The chain uses TRBV29-1 and TRBJ2-5; no firm D call. The germline V gene has CDR1 SQVTM and CDR2 ANQGSEA. V gave up 4 bases and J gave up 1 base, with 4 bases separating them. The CDR3 length is 11 residues. CDR3 sequence: CSVGGQETQYF. The CDR3 region has the DNA TGCAGCGTTGGGGGCCAAGAGACCCAGTACTTC.

This clonotype was seen repeatedly, ten times or more. The chain joins TRBV12-3 or TRBV12-4 to TRBJ2-1; 7 bases are shared with TRBD2. Unmatched junction bases numbered 8, after V lost 5 bases and J lost 4 bases. The CDR3 runs to 15 residues. The DNA of the CDR3 is TGTGCCAGCAGTCCAAGCGGGATGAGGTACAATGAGCAGTTCTTC. Protein product: CASSPSGMRYNEQFF.

This clonotype was observed a few times. The chain links TRBV5-5 to TRBJ1-1, with D maybe TRBD1 (5 bases). V was clipped by 3 bases and J by 1 base, with 10 bases between them. Germline lookup yields CDR1 SGHKS and CDR2 YYEKEE (reference sequence). The CDR3 spans 14 residues. The CDR3: CASSWGLGNTEAFF. For the CDR3, the DNA is TGTGCCAGCAGCTGGGGACTGGGGAACACTGAAGCTTTCTTT.

The chain has TRBV7-9 and TRBJ2-7, with D possibly matching TRBD1 (5 bases). Germline V CDR1 and CDR2: SEHNR, FQNEAQ (reference sequence). The CDR3 is made up of 14 amino acids. Trimming took 5 bases from V and 6 from J, leaving 17 bases between them. CDR3 residues: CASSTRQGVGEQYF. CDR3 in DNA: TGTGCCAGCAGCACTCGTCAAGGGGTGGGCGAGCAGTACTTC.

This chain links TRBV27 with TRBJ2-7; D might be TRBD2 (6 bases). The CDR3 runs to 16 residues. Germline CDR1 reads MNHEY; CDR2 reads SMNVEV (reference sequence). Trimming removed 6 bases at V and 3 bases at J, with 21 bases between. The CDR3 DNA reads TGTGCCAGCAGCACCGGGCGGGACCCCCCTATCTACGAGCAGTACTTC. Encoded protein: CASSTGRDPPIYEQYF.

This clonotype was found a few times. The chain carries TRBV5-1 and TRBJ2-3, with 13 bases that match TRBD2. Germline CDR1 is SGHRS and CDR2 is YFSETQ. With V trimmed by 4 bases and J by 2 bases, 4 bases remained unmatched. The CDR3 spans 16 residues. Here the CDR3 DNA reads TGCGCCAGCAGCACGGGACTAGCGGGGCCCACAGATACGCAGTATTTT. Translation gives CASSTGLAGPTDTQYF.

This clonotype occurred a few times. The J gene is TRBJ2-1, the V gene TRBV7-8; D may be TRBD1 or TRBD2 (7 bases each). CDR1 is SGHVS, CDR2 FQNEAQ, per germline. V was clipped by 5 bases and J by 4 bases, with 18 bases between them. This CDR3 is built from 16 residues. This chain's CDR3 is CASSLTGGQTYNEQFF. CDR3 in DNA: TGTGCCAGCAGCCTCACGGGGGGACAGACATACAATGAGCAGTTCTTC.

This CDR3 reads CASSLEGGYTEAFF. The CDR3, as DNA: TGTGCCAGCAGTTTAGAGGGGGGCTACACTGAAGCTTTCTTT. The chain uses TRBV12-3 or TRBV12-4 and TRBJ1-1, with D tentatively TRBD1 (6 bases). The V end lost 1 base, the J end lost 3 bases, and 9 bases lay between the germline ends. The CDR3 runs 14 residues.

V usage is TRBV3-1 and J usage is TRBJ1-1; 7 bases are shared with TRBD1. Losses at the gene ends were 3 bases for V and 0 bases for J; bases not matched to a gene: 4. The CDR3 has 15 residues. Per the germline V gene, CDR1 is LGHDT and CDR2 is YNNKEL (reference sequence). As DNA, the CDR3 is TGTGCCAGCAGCCATGGACAGGATCTGAACACTGAAGCTTTCTTT. It translates to CASSHGQDLNTEAFF.

This clonotype was picked up many times. This sequence joins TRBV20-1 and TRBJ2-7; possible D gene TRBD1, 6 bases. Germline CDR1 and CDR2: DFQATT and SNEGSKA (reference sequence). Trimming pared 6 bases from V and 7 bases from J, leaving 13 bases between. This CDR3 spans 11 amino acids. As DNA, the CDR3 is TGCAGTGCCCCCTGGCAGGGGGAGCAGTACTTC. This gives the protein CSAPWQGEQYF.